The clone carrying this T cell receptor beta chain was observed a handful of times. Its antigen is undetermined. The sample originates from a study of cytomegalovirus exposure and HLA in healthy donors. Study context: Early released data comprised 75 million to 100 million unique TCRs from HLA-typed donors. Points from the study as a whole: While the bulk of TCR sequences proved rare, some public TCRs turned up in many donors. The study put under 200 TCR beta chains on its list as cytomegalovirus-associated. Later on, an analysis tied around 17,000 TCR beta sequences to HLA alleles at 0.05 false discovery rate.

V was shortened by 2 bases and J by 0 bases, with 8 bases between the two germline ends. The CDR3 extends over 14 amino acids. The germline CDR1 and CDR2 sequences are SGHRS and YFSETQ. The primer mix had 60 Vbeta and 13 Jbeta primers. Assay used: immunoSEQ multiplex PCR; TCRdb lists only in-frame clones, some missing. The sample yields about 120,000 clones, approximately 81% seen once. The gene calls are TRBV5-1 and TRBJ1-1, with unresolved D. Sequenced: PBMCs. The clonotype was recovered from a woman between 40 and 55 years old in good health and CMV-seronegative. CDR3 amino acids: CASSLRAMNTEAFF. CDR3 DNA sequence: TGCGCCAGCAGCTTAAGAGCCATGAACACTGAAGCTTTCTTT.